Listed below are T cell receptor beta chains from one sample, sequenced in a study of radiation and T cells in renal cell carcinoma. TCRdb's table, derived via immunoSEQ multiplex PCR, lists solely in-frame clones and lacks some. The profile covers 40,000 to 60,000 clones, with about 83% appearing a single time and about a third taken by the ten largest. The source material was blood, sampled from a patient whose treatment included radiotherapy and nephrectomy. These receptors came from a woman between 65 and 79 years old with renal cell carcinoma. CDR3s include the opening cysteine and the closing phenylalanine or tryptophan. A D gene is named only where the DNA matches it firmly. Clone sizes are given selectively: once, few, many, or a class where the clone is expanded.

abundance,d_gene,v_gene,j_gene,CDR3aa,CDR3nt
-,-,TRBV7-3,TRBJ2-1,CASSRHADPYNEQFF,TGTGCCAGCAGTCGCCATGCCGATCCCTACAATGAGCAGTTCTTC
few,-,TRBV6-5,TRBJ1-5,CASRQDYSNQPQHF,TGTGCCAGCAGACAGGATTATAGCAATCAGCCCCAGCATTTT
-,-,TRBV19,TRBJ1-4,CASSLATNEKLFF,TGTGCCAGCTCACTAGCAACTAATGAAAAACTGTTTTTT
-,-,TRBV5-6,TRBJ1-5,CASSLAGTANQPQHF,TGTGCCAGCAGCTTGGCCGGTACAGCAAATCAGCCCCAGCATTTT
-,-,TRBV5-1,TRBJ2-1,CASSSLGTLSSYNEQFF,TGCGCCAGCAGCTCCCTGGGGACTCTAAGCTCCTACAATGAGCAGTTCTTC
-,-,TRBV7-9,TRBJ1-6,CASSYHSTSDSPLHF,TGTGCCAGCAGCTACCACTCCACCTCGGATTCACCCCTCCACTTT
few,-,TRBV12-5,TRBJ1-1,CASRTQNTEAFF,TGTGCTAGCCGGACACAGAACACTGAAGCTTTCTTT
-,-,TRBV7-3,TRBJ1-3,CASSLGPTGSGNTIYF,TGTGCCAGCAGCTTAGGGCCGACAGGCTCTGGAAACACCATATATTTT
once,-,TRBV6-4,TRBJ2-7,CASTQGVVLALGEQYF,TGTGCCAGCACCCAAGGTGTTGTTTTGGCCCTTGGTGAGCAGTACTTC
-,-,TRBV5-6,TRBJ1-2,CASSPGGGRRFTF,TGTGCCAGCAGCCCCGGGGGTGGACGGAGGTTCACCTTC